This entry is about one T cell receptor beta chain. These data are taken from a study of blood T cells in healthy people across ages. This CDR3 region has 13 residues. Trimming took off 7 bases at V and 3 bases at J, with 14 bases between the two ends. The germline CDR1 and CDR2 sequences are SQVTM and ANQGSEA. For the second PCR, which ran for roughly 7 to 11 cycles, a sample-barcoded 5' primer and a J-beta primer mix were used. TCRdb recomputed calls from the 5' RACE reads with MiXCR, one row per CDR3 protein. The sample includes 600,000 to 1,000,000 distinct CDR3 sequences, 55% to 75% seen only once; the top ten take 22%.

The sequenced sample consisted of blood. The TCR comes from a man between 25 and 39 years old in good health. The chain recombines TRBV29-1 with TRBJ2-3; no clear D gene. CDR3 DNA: TGCAGCGGGAATAGGGCCGGGACAGATACGCAGTATTTT. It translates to CSGNRAGTDTQYF.